The clone carrying this T cell receptor beta chain was counted between two and nine times. These data come from a study of blood T cell repertoires in COVID-19. Study background: PBMCs, B-cell-depleted T cells, or T cells provided the cDNA or gDNA that made up the material.

V dropped 4 bases and J dropped 4 bases, with 16 bases sitting between them. CDR1 LNHDA and CDR2 SQIVND come from the germline V gene (reference sequence). The CDR3 totals 15 residues. In the original workflow: Quantification of nucleated cells was approximated via reference gene primer amplification. The data were produced by immunoSEQ multiplex PCR, yet TCRdb's version contains in-frame clones alone and is incomplete. V and J calls plus clone size are reproduced from that table; the DNA served to infer D and trimming. This table holds about 150,000 clones, approximately 84% found once. Sequenced material: peripheral blood. The sequence was collected from a man between 65 and 79 years old with active or convalescent COVID-19. The chain is built from TRBV19 and TRBJ1-1; D call uncertain. CDR3 sequence: CASSSPRADSTEAFF. CDR3 in DNA: TGTGCCAGTAGTAGCCCGCGGGCGGATAGCACTGAAGCTTTCTTT.